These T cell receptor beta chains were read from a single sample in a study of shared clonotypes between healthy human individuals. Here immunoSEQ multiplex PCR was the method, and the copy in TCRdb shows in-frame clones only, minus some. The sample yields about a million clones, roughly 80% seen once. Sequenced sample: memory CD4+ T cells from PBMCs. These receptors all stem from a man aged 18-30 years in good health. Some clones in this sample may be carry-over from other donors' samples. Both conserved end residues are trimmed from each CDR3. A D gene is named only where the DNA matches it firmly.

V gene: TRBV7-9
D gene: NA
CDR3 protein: ASSLRQDPSSPF

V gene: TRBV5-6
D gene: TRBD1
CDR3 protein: ASSFFGDSNTEAF

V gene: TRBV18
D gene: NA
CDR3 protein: ASSPPIAFYEQY

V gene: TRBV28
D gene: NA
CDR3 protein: ASSLLRGRAGELF

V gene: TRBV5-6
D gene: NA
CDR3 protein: ASSLLVYNEQF

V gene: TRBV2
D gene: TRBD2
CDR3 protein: ASSEQGLALTGELF

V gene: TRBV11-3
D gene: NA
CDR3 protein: ASSLAGEQF

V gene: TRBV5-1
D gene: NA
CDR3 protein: ASSAGTIVTEAF

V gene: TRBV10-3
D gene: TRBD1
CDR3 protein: AISESNVGQGRSLQY

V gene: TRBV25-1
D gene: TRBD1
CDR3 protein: ASSEQGAGQPQH

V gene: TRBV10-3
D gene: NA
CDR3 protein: AISAPLSSYNEQF

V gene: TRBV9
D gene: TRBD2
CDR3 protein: ASSVVGTSGNNEQF

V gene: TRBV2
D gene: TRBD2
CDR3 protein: ASSGGGRSDTQY

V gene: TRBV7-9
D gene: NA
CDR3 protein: ASSLEGLGYNEQF

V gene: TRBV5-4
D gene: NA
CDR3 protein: ASSSGSEGVVGYT

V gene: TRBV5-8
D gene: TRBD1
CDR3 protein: ASSWGQATNEKLF

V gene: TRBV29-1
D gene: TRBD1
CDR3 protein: SAGTGWEKLF

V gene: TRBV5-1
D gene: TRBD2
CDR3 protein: ASRRETSGNTGELF

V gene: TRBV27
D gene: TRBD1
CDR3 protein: ASSLSAGQGLETQY

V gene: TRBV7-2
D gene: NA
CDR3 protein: ASSLAGLGNQPQH

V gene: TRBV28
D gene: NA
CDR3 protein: ASSLPGSTDTQY

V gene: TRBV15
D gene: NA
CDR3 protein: ATSKDSPGVVEQY

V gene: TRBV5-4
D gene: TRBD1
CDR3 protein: ASSADRGKVTGELF

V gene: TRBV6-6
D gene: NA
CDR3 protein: ASSSGTDRGTDTQY

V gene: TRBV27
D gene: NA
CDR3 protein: ASSLIQGEAEAF

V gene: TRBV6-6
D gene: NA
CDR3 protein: ASRLGRSNTQY

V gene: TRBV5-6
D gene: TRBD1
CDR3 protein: ASSFTGGGYGYT

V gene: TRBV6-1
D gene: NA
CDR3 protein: ASSESGGRNQPQH

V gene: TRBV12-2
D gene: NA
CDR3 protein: ASRLDCGSGREDTGELF

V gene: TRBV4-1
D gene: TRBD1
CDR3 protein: ASSHEGTGHEKLF

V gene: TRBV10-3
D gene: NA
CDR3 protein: AIRPDSHSYNEQF

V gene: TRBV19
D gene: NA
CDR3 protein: ASSMRYSGANVLT

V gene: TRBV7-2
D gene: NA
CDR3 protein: ASSGQGDQPQH

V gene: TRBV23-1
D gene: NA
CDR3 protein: ASAYRVNTEAF

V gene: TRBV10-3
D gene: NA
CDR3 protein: AIGGLGETQY